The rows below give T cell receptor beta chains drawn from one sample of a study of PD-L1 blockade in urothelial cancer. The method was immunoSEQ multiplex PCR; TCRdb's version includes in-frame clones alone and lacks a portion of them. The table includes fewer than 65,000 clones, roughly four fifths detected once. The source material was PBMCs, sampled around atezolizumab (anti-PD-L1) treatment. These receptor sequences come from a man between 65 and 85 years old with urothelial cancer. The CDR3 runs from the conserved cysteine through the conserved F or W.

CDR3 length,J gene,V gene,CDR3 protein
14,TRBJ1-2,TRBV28,CASSIGQGLGGYTF
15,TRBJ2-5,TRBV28,CASSSMTGGTETQYF
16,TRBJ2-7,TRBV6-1,CASSEVLGGQGWEQYF
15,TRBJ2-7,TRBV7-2,CASSRGQGAQDEQYF
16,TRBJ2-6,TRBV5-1,CASSTRDTSGANVLTF
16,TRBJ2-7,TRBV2,CASSGRDKGGSYEQYF
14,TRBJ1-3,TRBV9,CASSVVGQGDTIYF
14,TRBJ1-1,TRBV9,CASSAPGGDAEAFF
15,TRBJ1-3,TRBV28,CASTPPRGSGNTIYF
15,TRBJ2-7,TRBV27,CASSPFGGSSYEQYF
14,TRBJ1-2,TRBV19,CASSIEAGNYGYTF
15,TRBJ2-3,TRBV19,CASSISLSRLDTQYF
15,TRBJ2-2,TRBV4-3,CASSQDYGYSGELFF
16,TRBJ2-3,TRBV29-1,CSVDGRAWEGTDTQYF
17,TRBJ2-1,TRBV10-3,CAISEPGLPSSYNEQFF
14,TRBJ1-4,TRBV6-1,CASSVGGTGEKLFF
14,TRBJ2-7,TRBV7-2,CASSLSPGQAFLYF
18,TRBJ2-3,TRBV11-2,CASSLGLLAGGSTDTQYF
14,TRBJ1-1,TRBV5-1,CASSLGAANTEAFF
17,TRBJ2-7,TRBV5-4,CASSLEASPLASYEQYF
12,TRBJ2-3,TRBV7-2,CASSVSTDTQYF
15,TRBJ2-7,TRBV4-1,CASSLGTSGSREQYF
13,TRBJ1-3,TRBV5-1,CASSTNPGNTIYF
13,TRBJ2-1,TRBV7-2,CASSLEGDSEQFF
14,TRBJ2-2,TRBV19,CASSTSGYTGELFF
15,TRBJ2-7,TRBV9,CASSAGTSVSYEQYF
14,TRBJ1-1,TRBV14,CASSPLQGRTEAFF
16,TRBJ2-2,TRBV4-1,CASSQDSTRYYGELFF
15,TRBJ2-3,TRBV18,CASSPGTGRPDTQYF
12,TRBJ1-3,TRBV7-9,CASRSSGNTIYF
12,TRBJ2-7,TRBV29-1,CSAEGVSSEQYF
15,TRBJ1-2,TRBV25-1,CASRPGGTANYGYTF
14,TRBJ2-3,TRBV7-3,CASSLSPGTDTQYF
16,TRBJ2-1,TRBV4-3,CASRKGLAGISGEQFF
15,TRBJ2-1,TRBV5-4,CASSQVAGGRNEQFF
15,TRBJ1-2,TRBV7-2,CASSLARRQTYGYTF
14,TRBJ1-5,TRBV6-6,CASSPDSSNQPQHF
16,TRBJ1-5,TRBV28,CASSMGTVRAGQPQHF
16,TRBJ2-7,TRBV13,CASSFSGLAGSYEQYF
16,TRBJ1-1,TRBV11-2,CASSLDPPGHSFEAFF
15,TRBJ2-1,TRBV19,CASSTSGRALNEQFF
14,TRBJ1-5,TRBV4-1,CASSQDRANQPQHF
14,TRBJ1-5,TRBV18,CASSPGTSNQPQHF
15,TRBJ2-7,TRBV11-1,CASSSRRTDAYEQYF
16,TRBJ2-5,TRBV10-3,CAISETSGRAGETQYF